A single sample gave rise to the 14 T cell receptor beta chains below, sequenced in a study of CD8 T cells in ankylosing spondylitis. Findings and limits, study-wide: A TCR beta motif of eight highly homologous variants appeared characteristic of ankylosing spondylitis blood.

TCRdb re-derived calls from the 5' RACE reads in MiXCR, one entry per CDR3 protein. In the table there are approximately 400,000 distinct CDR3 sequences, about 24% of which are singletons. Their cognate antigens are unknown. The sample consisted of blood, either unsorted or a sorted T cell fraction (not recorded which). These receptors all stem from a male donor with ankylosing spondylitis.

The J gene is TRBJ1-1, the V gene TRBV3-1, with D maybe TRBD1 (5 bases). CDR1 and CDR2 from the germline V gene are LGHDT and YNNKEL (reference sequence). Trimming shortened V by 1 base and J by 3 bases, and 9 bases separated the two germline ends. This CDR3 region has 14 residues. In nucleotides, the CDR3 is TGTGCCAGCAGCCAAGCCGGAGGGGACACTGAAGCTTTCTTT. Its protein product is CASSQAGGDTEAFF.

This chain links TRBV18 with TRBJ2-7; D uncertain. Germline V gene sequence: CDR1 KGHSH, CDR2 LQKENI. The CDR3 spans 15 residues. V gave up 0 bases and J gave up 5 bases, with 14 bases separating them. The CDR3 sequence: CASSPPGSYLDEQYF. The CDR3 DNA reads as TGTGCCAGCTCACCACCGGGCTCATACCTGGACGAGCAGTACTTC.

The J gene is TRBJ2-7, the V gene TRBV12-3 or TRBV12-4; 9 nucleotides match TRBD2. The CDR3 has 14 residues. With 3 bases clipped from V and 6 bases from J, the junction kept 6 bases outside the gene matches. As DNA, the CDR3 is TGTGCCAGCAGTTTTGGACTAGCGTTAGGCGAGCAGTACTTC. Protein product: CASSFGLALGEQYF.

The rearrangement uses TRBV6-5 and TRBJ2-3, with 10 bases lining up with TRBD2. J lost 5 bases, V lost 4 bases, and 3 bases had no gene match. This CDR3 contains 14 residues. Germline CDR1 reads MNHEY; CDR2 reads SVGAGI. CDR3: CASSFRTSGDTQYF. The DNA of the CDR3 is TGTGCCAGCAGTTTCCGGACTAGCGGAGATACGCAGTATTTT.

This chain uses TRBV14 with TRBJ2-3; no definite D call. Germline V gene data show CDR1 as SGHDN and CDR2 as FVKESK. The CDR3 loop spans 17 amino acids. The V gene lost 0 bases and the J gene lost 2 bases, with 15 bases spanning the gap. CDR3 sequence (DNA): TGTGCCAGCAGCCAAGATTCTCGGAGATTTTTCACAGATACGCAGTATTTT. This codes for CASSQDSRRFFTDTQYF.

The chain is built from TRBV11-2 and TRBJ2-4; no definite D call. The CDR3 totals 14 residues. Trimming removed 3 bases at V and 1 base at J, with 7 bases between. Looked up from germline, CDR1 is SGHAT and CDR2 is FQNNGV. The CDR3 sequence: CASSFPGAKNIQYF. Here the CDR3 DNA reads TGTGCCAGCAGCTTCCCCGGCGCCAAAAACATTCAGTACTTC.

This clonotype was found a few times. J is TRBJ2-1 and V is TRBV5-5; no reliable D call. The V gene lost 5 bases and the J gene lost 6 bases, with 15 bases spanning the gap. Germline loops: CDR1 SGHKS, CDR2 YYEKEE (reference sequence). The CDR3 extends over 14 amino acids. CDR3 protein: CASRQVGQGNEQFF. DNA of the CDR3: TGTGCCAGCAGACAAGTCGGTCAAGGCAATGAGCAGTTCTTC.

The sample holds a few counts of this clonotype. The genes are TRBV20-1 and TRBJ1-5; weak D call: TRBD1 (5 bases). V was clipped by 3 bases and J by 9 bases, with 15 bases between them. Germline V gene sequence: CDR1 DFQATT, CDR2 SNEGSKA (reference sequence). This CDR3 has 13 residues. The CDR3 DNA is TGCAGTGCTAGTTCGGGGGAGGGCAGGCCCCAGCATTTT. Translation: CSASSGEGRPQHF.

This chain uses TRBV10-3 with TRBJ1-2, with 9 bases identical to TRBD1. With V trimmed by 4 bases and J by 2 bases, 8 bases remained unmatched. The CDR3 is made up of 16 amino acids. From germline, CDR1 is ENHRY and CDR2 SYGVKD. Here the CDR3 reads CAISARDRALNYGYTF. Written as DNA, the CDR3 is TGTGCCATCAGTGCCCGGGACAGGGCGCTAAACTATGGCTACACCTTC.

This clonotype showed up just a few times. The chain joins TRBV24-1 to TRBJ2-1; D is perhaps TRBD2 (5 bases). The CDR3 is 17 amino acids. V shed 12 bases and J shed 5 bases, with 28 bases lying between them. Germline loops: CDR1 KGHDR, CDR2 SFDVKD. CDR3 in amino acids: CAAHTILVAHSDNEQFF. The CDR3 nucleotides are TGTGCCGCCCACACCATACTAGTAGCCCATTCAGACAATGAGCAGTTCTTC.

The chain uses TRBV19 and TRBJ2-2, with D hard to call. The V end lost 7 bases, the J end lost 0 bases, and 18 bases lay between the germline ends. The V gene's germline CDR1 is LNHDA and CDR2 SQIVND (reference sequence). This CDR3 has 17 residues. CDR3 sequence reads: CASTPYTGRANTGELFF. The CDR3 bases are TGTGCCAGTACCCCTTATACGGGCCGAGCGAACACCGGGGAGCTGTTTTTT. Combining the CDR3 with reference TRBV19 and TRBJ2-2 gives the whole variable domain DGGITQSPKYLFRKEGQNVTLSCEQNLNHDAMYWYRQDPGQGLRLIYYSQIVNDFQKGDIAEGYSVSREKKESFPLTVTSAQKNPTAFYLCASTPYTGRANTGELFFGEGSRLTVL.

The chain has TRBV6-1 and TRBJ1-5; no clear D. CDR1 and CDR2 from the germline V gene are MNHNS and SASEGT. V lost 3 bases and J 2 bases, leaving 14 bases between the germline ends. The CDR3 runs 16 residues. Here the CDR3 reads CASSDPYHGGNQPQHF. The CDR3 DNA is TGTGCCAGCAGTGATCCTTACCATGGGGGCAATCAGCCCCAGCATTTT.

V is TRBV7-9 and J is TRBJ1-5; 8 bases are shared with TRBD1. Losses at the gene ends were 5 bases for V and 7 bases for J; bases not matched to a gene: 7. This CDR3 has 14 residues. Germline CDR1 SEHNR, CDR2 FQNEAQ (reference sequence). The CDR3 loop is CASSNPGGGQPQHF. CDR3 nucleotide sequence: TGTGCCAGCAGCAATCCAGGGGGCGGGCAGCCCCAGCATTTT.

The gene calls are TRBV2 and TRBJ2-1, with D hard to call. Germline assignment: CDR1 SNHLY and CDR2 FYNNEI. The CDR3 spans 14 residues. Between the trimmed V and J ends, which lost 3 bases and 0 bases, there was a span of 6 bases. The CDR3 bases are TGTGCCAGCAGTGACGTGTCCTCCTACAATGAGCAGTTCTTC. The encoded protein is CASSDVSSYNEQFF.